This T cell receptor (beta chain) was identified in a study of T-cell reconstitution after alpha-beta-depleted transplantation in children. The table lists this clonotype with many counts. Antigen: not known. The junction had 5 bases not matched to a gene; V was cut back by 4 bases and J by 6 bases. This CDR3 spans 14 amino acids. CDR1 and CDR2 (germline): SGHTA, FQGNSA. Molecular barcoding with unique molecular identifiers was used for the TCRbeta library. From the PCR reads, TCRdb called clonotypes with MiXCR, one entry per CDR3 protein. The table includes around 700,000 distinct CDR3 sequences, over 10% detected once. General study results and limits: Reportedly, alpha-beta T cells present about two months post-transplant originated from several hundred expanded clones of graft origin.

This specimen consisted of PBMCs, obtained before TCRalphabeta/CD19-depleted stem cell transplant. V gene TRBV7-2 combines with J gene TRBJ2-1; TRBD2 agrees at 8 bases. This receptor was obtained from a girl aged 2-10 years with congenital amegakaryocytic thrombocytopenia, due to receive a stem cell transplant. CDR3 nucleotide sequence: TGTGCCAGCAGCTCTAAGCGGGAGTCCAATGAGCAGTTCTTC. Its translation: CASSSKRESNEQFF.